The source of this T cell receptor beta chain is a study of somatic mutations in cytotoxic T cells in rheumatoid arthritis (dated by TCRdb to 2015 to 2018). With regard to the full study: Peripheral blood (approximately 32 ml EDTA) was collected from patients immediately after diagnosis and before any treatment began. Sorted V beta1+ cells also underwent TCRB sequencing, and some V beta antibody-stained T-cell populations were flow-sorted at nearly 100% purity on a FACSAria II or Sony SH800. Patient and control groups had essentially identical median ages. To characterize clonality, the study used TCRB deep sequencing while asking whether somatic mutations are carried by expanded CD8+ T-cell clones in newly diagnosed, untreated rheumatoid arthritis. For about 60 rheumatoid arthritis patients and 20 healthy controls, TCRB deep sequencing was carried out.

Positive magnetic bead selection on an AutoMACS was used to isolate CD4+ and CD8+ cells, with flow cytometry used to check purity. After a first flow cytometry screen using a TCR V beta antibody panel, clonal expansions were characterized through TCRB deep sequencing of sorted CD8+ fractions. Isolation of peripheral blood mononuclear cells was done through Ficoll-Paque PLUS density gradient separation. DNA from CD4-enriched, CD8-enriched or PBMC samples was extracted using Nucleospin Tissue or Tissue XS kits and then quantified on a Qubit 2.0 fluorometer. Genomic DNA underwent TCRB CDR3 sequencing using the immunoSEQ assay. The published analysis was carried out like this. Patient CD8+ clones larger than 1% were compared against published virus-specific TCRB sequences, and only a few matched. Only productive TCRB rearrangements were included in the analyses. Defining a clone by its unique TCRB CDR3 sequence, the study calculated clonality as a productive clonality index derived from Shannon entropy. Repertoire overlap for a pair of samples was computed from each clone's template counts relative to total templates per sample. V-gene usage from TCRB sequencing and V-gene usage measured by flow cytometry were correlated (Spearman r of around 0.6). TCRdb limited this immuneACCESS table to in-frame rearrangements with V and J called. A share of clones is missing; checked studies link under half to unresolved V genes, and the rest is unexplained. The V and J calls and clone size were taken over from that table, and D and trimming were inferred from the DNA. This sample comprises 20,000 or so clones, roughly 80% of them detected only once. The biggest ten clones account for about 9.6% of the sample.

Cut back by 1 base and 7 bases, the V and J ends lie 7 bases apart. CDR3 length: 12 amino acids, cysteine to phenylalanine. CDR3 DNA only is kept here, 36 bases in frame from base 1. The germline V gene encodes CDR1 SEHNR and CDR2 FQNEAQ (reference sequence). Study-wide findings and limitations: The expanded CD8+ clones had unknown antigen targets, and not appearing in virus-specific databases did not rule out that they were virus-specific. The largest CD8+ clone made up more than 20% of CD8+ cells in about an eighth of the 65 patients, and blood and synovial fluid shared several identical CD8+ TCRB sequences. Healthy controls showed no age-related increase in CD8+ clonality, whereas patients did (Spearman r ~ 0.49). The slight TRBV07 underrepresentation in patients was not adjusted for multiple comparisons. Rheumatoid arthritis patients and age-matched healthy controls did not significantly differ in CD8+ T-cell clonality.

Notes on this clone: What this receptor recognizes is not known. No clone much larger than this one lies a single base away; base qualities are absent.

The sequence joins TRBV7-9 to TRBJ1-2; no D segment can be confidently identified. The receptor's source is an adult with rheumatoid arthritis. The sequencing input was CD8+ T cells sorted from blood. In nucleotides, the sequence is TGTGCCAGCAGCTTAGGGGGAGGTGGCTACACCTTC. Its protein is CASSLGGGGYTF. Here the CDR3 is joined to the reference TRBV7-9 and TRBJ1-2 genes, and the full variable domain is: DTGVSQNPRHKITKRGQNVTFRCDPISEHNRLYWYRQTLGQGPEFLTYFQNEAQLEKSRLLSDRFSAERPKGSFSTLEIQRTEQGDSAMYLCASSLGGGGYTFGSGTRLTVV.